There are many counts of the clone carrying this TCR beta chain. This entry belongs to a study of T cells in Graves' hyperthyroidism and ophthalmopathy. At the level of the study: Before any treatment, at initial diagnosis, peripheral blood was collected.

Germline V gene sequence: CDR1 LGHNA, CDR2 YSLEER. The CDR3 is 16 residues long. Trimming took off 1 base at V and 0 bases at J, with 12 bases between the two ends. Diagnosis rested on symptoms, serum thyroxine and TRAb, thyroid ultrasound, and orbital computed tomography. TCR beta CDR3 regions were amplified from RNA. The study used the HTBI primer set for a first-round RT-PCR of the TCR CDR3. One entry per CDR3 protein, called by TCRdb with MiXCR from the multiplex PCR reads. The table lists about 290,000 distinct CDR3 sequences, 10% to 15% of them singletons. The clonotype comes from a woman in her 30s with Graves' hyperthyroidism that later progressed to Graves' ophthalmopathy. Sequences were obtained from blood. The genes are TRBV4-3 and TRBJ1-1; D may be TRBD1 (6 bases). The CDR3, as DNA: TGCGCCAGCAGCCAAGCCCGACAGGTTTTGAACACTGAAGCTTTCTTT. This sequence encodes CASSQARQVLNTEAFF.